A selection of T cell receptor beta chains follows, all from one sample in a study of beta chain features in type 1 diabetes. Repertoires were generated with immunoSEQ multiplex PCR, while TCRdb's copy carries only in-frame clones and drops some. In the table there are 630,000 or so clones, 11% to 15% of which are singletons. Sequences were obtained from naive CD4+ T cells from blood. All receptors derive from a man in his late teens or twenties with type 1 diabetes. Both conserved end residues are part of each CDR3. The order of the fields is J gene, D gene, V gene, clone size, CDR3 protein, CDR3 DNA. A D gene is named only where the DNA matches it firmly. Size values are once, few and many counts, or a class for expanded clones, and some rows have none.

J gene: TRBJ2-7
D gene: TRBD2
V gene: TRBV19
clone size: .
CDR3 protein: CASSSRRLAEYEQYF
CDR3 DNA: TGTGCCAGTAGTTCTCGCCGACTAGCGGAGTACGAGCAGTACTTC

J gene: TRBJ2-5
D gene: TRBD2
V gene: TRBV5-1
clone size: .
CDR3 protein: CASGSAAGGLPGETQYF
CDR3 DNA: TGCGCCAGCGGGAGCGCGGCGGGAGGGCTCCCGGGGGAGACCCAGTACTTC

J gene: TRBJ2-7
D gene: .
V gene: TRBV30
clone size: .
CDR3 protein: CAWSVQVGEQYF
CDR3 DNA: TGTGCCTGGAGTGTACAAGTTGGCGAGCAGTACTTC

J gene: TRBJ1-2
D gene: TRBD1
V gene: TRBV7-2
clone size: .
CDR3 protein: CASSLPGQPYGYTF
CDR3 DNA: TGTGCCAGCAGCTTACCGGGACAGCCCTATGGCTACACCTTC

J gene: TRBJ2-6
D gene: .
V gene: TRBV5-1
clone size: .
CDR3 protein: CASSRPDRTSGANVLTF
CDR3 DNA: TGCGCCAGCAGTCGTCCTGACAGAACCTCTGGGGCCAACGTCCTGACTTTC

J gene: TRBJ2-7
D gene: TRBD1
V gene: TRBV7-2
clone size: few
CDR3 protein: CASSTRQGSYEQYF
CDR3 DNA: TGTGCCAGCAGCACTAGACAGGGATCCTACGAGCAGTACTTC

J gene: TRBJ2-3
D gene: .
V gene: TRBV9
clone size: .
CDR3 protein: CASSVGPGDTQYF
CDR3 DNA: TGTGCCAGCAGCGTAGGTCCAGGGGATACGCAGTATTTT

J gene: TRBJ2-5
D gene: .
V gene: TRBV4-3
clone size: few
CDR3 protein: CASSQEGRQGGQYF
CDR3 DNA: TGCGCCAGCAGCCAAGAGGGGAGGCAGGGCGGCCAGTACTTC

J gene: TRBJ2-5
D gene: .
V gene: TRBV9
clone size: .
CDR3 protein: CASSVAGETQYF
CDR3 DNA: TGTGCCAGCAGCGTAGCGGGGGAGACCCAGTACTTC

J gene: TRBJ2-5
D gene: TRBD2
V gene: TRBV10-3
clone size: few
CDR3 protein: CAISVTSGGQETQYF
CDR3 DNA: TGTGCCATCAGTGTGACTAGCGGGGGGCAAGAGACCCAGTACTTC

J gene: TRBJ2-5
D gene: TRBD1
V gene: TRBV6-1
clone size: .
CDR3 protein: CASRRTGDETQYF
CDR3 DNA: TGTGCCAGCAGGAGGACAGGGGATGAGACCCAGTACTTC

J gene: TRBJ1-2
D gene: .
V gene: TRBV5-6
clone size: .
CDR3 protein: CASSPLGQNYGYTF
CDR3 DNA: TGTGCCAGCAGCCCCTTAGGGCAGAACTATGGCTACACCTTC

J gene: TRBJ2-1
D gene: .
V gene: TRBV28
clone size: few
CDR3 protein: CASRGFTGRGDEQFF
CDR3 DNA: TGTGCCAGCAGGGGCTTTACAGGGAGGGGAGATGAGCAGTTCTTC

J gene: TRBJ2-2
D gene: .
V gene: TRBV5-1
clone size: .
CDR3 protein: CASSFSGRDTGELFF
CDR3 DNA: TGCGCCAGCAGCTTCTCAGGGCGTGACACCGGGGAGCTGTTTTTT

J gene: TRBJ1-2
D gene: .
V gene: TRBV9
clone size: .
CDR3 protein: CASSVAQGQVYGYTF
CDR3 DNA: TGTGCCAGCAGCGTAGCTCAGGGTCAAGTCTATGGCTACACCTTC

J gene: TRBJ1-5
D gene: TRBD1
V gene: TRBV7-9
clone size: .
CDR3 protein: CASTSTGQGPQHF
CDR3 DNA: TGTGCCAGCACCTCGACAGGGCAGGGGCCCCAGCATTTT

J gene: TRBJ2-3
D gene: .
V gene: TRBV2
clone size: .
CDR3 protein: CASTRTPPDTQYF
CDR3 DNA: TGTGCCAGCACGAGAACCCCCCCAGATACGCAGTATTTT

J gene: TRBJ1-2
D gene: TRBD1
V gene: TRBV6-1
clone size: .
CDR3 protein: CASSLEGAFGYTF
CDR3 DNA: TGTGCCAGCTCCCTCGAGGGGGCTTTTGGCTACACCTTC

J gene: TRBJ1-5
D gene: .
V gene: TRBV2
clone size: .
CDR3 protein: CASSEYTSNQPQHF
CDR3 DNA: TGTGCCAGCAGTGAATATACGAGTAATCAGCCCCAGCATTTT

J gene: TRBJ1-1
D gene: .
V gene: TRBV9
clone size: .
CDR3 protein: CASSVETPNTEAFF
CDR3 DNA: TGTGCCAGCAGCGTAGAGACACCGAACACTGAAGCTTTCTTT